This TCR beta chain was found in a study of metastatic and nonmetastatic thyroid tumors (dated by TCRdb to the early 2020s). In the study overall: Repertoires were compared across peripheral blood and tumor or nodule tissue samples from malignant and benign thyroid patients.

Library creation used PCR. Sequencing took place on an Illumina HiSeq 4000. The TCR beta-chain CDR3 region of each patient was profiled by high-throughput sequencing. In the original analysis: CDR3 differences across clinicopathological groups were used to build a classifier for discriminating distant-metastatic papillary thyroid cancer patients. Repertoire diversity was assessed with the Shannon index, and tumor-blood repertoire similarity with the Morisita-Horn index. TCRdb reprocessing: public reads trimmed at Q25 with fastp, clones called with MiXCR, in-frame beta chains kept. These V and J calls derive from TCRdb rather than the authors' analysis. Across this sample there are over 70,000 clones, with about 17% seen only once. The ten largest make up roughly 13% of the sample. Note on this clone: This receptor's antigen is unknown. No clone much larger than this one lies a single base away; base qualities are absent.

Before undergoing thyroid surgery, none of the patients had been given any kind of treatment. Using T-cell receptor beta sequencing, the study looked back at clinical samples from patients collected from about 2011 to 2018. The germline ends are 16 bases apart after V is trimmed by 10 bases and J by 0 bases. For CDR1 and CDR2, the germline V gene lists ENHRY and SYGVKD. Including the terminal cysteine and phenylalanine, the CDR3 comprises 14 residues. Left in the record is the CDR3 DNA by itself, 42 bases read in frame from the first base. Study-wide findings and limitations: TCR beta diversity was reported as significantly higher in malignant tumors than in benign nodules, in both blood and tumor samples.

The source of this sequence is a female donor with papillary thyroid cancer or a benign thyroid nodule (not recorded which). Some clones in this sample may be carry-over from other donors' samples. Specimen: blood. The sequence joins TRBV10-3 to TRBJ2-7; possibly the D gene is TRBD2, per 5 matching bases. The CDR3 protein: CASSAEESSYEQYF. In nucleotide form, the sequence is TGTGCCAGTAGCGCTGAGGAGAGCTCCTACGAGCAGTACTTC.